The rows below give T cell receptor beta chains drawn from one sample of a study of shared clonotypes between healthy human individuals. Repertoires were generated with immunoSEQ multiplex PCR, while TCRdb's copy carries only in-frame clones and drops some. The data hold 500,000 to 650,000 clones, with roughly 72% observed a single time. The specimen sequenced was PBMCs. These receptors came from a woman aged 40 to 49 in good health. Some clones in this sample may be carry-over from other donors' samples. The CDR3 runs from the conserved cysteine through the conserved F or W. The D gene is left open where the match is weak. Size is stated for part of the rows, as once, few or many counts, or as a class when the clone is expanded.

d_gene,j_gene,abundance,v_gene,CDR3nt,CDR3aa
TRBD1,TRBJ2-7,.,TRBV7-2,TGTGCCAGCAGCTTTGGTTCTCGGACAGGGGATTCCTACGAGCAGTACTTC,CASSFGSRTGDSYEQYF
TRBD1,TRBJ1-5,.,TRBV6-1,TGTGCCAGCAGTGAAAACAGGGGGACGGGCAATCAGCCCCAGCATTTT,CASSENRGTGNQPQHF
.,TRBJ2-3,.,TRBV5-1,TGCGCCAGCAGCGCTACAGTCTCTAGCACAGATACGCAGTATTTT,CASSATVSSTDTQYF
.,TRBJ1-2,few,TRBV19,TGTGCCAGTAGTATAGGACGACGGTACGGCTACACCTTC,CASSIGRRYGYTF
TRBD2,TRBJ2-1,.,TRBV5-1,TGCGCCAGCAGTGCGGGAGCCACCTACAATGAGCAGTTCTTC,CASSAGATYNEQFF
.,TRBJ2-2,.,TRBV5-4,TGTGCCAGCAGCTCTGGGACTCAGAACACCGGGGAGCTGTTTTTT,CASSSGTQNTGELFF
.,TRBJ2-3,few,TRBV7-3,TGTGCCAGCAGCTGGGTAGCGACAGATACGCAGTATTTT,CASSWVATDTQYF
.,TRBJ2-5,.,TRBV9,TGTGCCAGCAGCGTAGGGAGGGCTGCTTTCCAGGAGACCCAGTACTTC,CASSVGRAAFQETQYF
.,TRBJ2-1,.,TRBV28,TGTGCCAGCAGTTGGGGCAGGACTTACAATGAGCAGTTCTTC,CASSWGRTYNEQFF
.,TRBJ2-5,.,TRBV7-6,TGTGCCAGCAGCTTAAAAGGGGAGACCCAGTACTTC,CASSLKGETQYF
.,TRBJ1-4,.,TRBV25-1,TGTGCCAGCAGTGTCACAGGGACTAATGAAAAACTGTTTTTT,CASSVTGTNEKLFF
.,TRBJ1-1,.,TRBV7-9,TGTGCCAGCAGCCCCCGGGAACCTATGAACACTGAAGCTTTCTTT,CASSPREPMNTEAFF
TRBD1,TRBJ1-1,.,TRBV18,TGTGCCAGCGCTCCGGGACAGGGGGACCCTGAAGCTTTCTTT,CASAPGQGDPEAFF
TRBD1,TRBJ1-2,.,TRBV7-9,TGTGCCAGCAGCTTAGACGCCCTGGACAGGGGGACTGGCTACACCTTC,CASSLDALDRGTGYTF
.,TRBJ2-1,.,TRBV30,TGTGCCTTGACTGAACAACCTAACAATGAGCAGTTCTTC,CALTEQPNNEQFF
.,TRBJ1-1,many,TRBV6-1,TGTGCCAGCAGCGTTAGAGAGAACACTGAAGCTTTCTTT,CASSVRENTEAFF
.,TRBJ2-3,.,TRBV7-2,TGTGCCAGCAGCTTAGAACGAGGTGGCACAGATACGCAGTATTTT,CASSLERGGTDTQYF
TRBD1,TRBJ1-1,once,TRBV7-2,TGTGCCAGCAGCCCACGGACAGGGGCGATTGCGAACACTGAAGCTTTCTTT,CASSPRTGAIANTEAFF
.,TRBJ2-5,.,TRBV29-1,TGCAGCGTTGTGGGTATTCAACAGACCCAGTACTTC,CSVVGIQQTQYF
TRBD2,TRBJ2-2,.,TRBV9,TGTGCCAGCAGCGTCGGACTAGCGGGAGTAGGGGATGGCGGGGAGCTGTTTTTT,CASSVGLAGVGDGGELFF
TRBD1,TRBJ1-1,.,TRBV29-1,TGCAGCGTTGAACTCGGACAGGGCCCGACTGAAGCTTTCTTT,CSVELGQGPTEAFF
TRBD1,TRBJ1-1,.,TRBV13,TGTGCCAGCAGCTTAGAATTTTTTAGCGGGACAGTGAACACTGAAGCTTTCTTT,CASSLEFFSGTVNTEAFF
TRBD2,TRBJ2-7,.,TRBV10-3,TGTGCCATCAGTGAAGGGACTAGCGGGAGCCTTTACGAGCAGTACTTC,CAISEGTSGSLYEQYF
.,TRBJ1-2,.,TRBV10-3,TGTGCCATCGGAACTAACTATGGCTACACCTTC,CAIGTNYGYTF
TRBD2,TRBJ2-3,.,TRBV27,TGTGCCAGCAGTCCCAGGACTAGCGGGATGAACTGGGATACGCAGTATTTT,CASSPRTSGMNWDTQYF